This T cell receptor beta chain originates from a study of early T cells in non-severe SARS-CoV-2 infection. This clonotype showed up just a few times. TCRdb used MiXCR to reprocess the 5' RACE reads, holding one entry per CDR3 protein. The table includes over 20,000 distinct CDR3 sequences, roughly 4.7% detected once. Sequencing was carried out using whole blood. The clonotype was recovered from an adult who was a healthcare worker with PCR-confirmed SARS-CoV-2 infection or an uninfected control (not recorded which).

CDR3 sequence (DNA): TGTGCCAGCAGACCGGGGACAGGGCAAACCGGGGAGCTGTTTTTT. It encodes CASRPGTGQTGELFF. The rearrangement links TRBV6-5 to TRBJ2-2; 9 bases match TRBD1. J gave up 5 bases and V 6 bases, and 7 bases lay outside the gene matches. Germline CDR1 reads MNHEY; CDR2 reads SVGAGI. This CDR3 is built from 15 residues.